This T cell receptor (beta chain) derives from a study of T cell responses to AZD1222 COVID-19 vaccine. V lost 3 bases and J lost 5; bases outside the gene matches: 4. The CDR3 loop spans 13 amino acids. Germline CDR1 is SGHRS and CDR2 is YFSETQ. Assay used: immunoSEQ multiplex PCR; TCRdb lists only in-frame clones, some missing. The sample lists approximately 79,000 clones, about 88% occurring once. The source is an adult in good health. This rearrangement joins TRBV5-1 to TRBJ2-5; 7 bases line up with TRBD2. The specimen comprised peripheral blood, sampled on day 0 of AZD1222 vaccination. CDR3 amino acids: CASSSGGGETQYF. The CDR3 DNA reads TGCGCCAGCAGCTCGGGGGGAGGTGAGACCCAGTACTTC.